This TCR beta chain was sequenced for a study of shared clonotypes between healthy human individuals. Partitioning of CD4+ cells yielded a CD45RA+ naive subset and a CD45RA-negative memory subset. The CDR3 has 15 residues. The V and J ends lost 4 bases and 2 bases respectively, with 17 bases between them. The germline V gene encodes CDR1 GTSNPN and CDR2 SVGIG (reference sequence). Profiled with immunoSEQ multiplex PCR; TCRdb holds only in-frame clones, not every one. Of some 500,000 clones listed, 90% to 97% are singletons. The origin of this receptor is a woman aged 25 to 39 in good health. The gene calls are TRBV30 and TRBJ1-2, with D possibly TRBD1 on 5 matching bases. The sequenced material came from naive CD4+ T cells sorted from blood. The subset here: CD45RA+ positively selected. The DNA for the CDR3 is TGTGCCTGGACCCCCCCGGGGGGTAGAAACTATGGCTACACCTTC. It encodes CAWTPPGGRNYGYTF.